Each of the 27 T cell receptor beta chains below was sequenced from the same sample in a study of cytomegalovirus exposure and HLA in healthy donors (dated 2017 in TCRdb). Libraries were constructed by the immunoSEQ multiplex PCR assay. The multiplex PCR relied on a mix of 60 forward primers for TCR Vbeta segments and 13 reverse primers for TCR Jbeta segments. Held by TCRdb, this immuneACCESS table contains in-frame sequences only and omits some clones. Under half of the omission traces to an unresolved V gene where checked; the cause of the rest is unknown. The sample profile shows approximately 190,000 clones; 82% of them were found once. The top ten hold roughly 0.098% of the sample. The sample comprised PBMCs. Receptor source: a boy aged 2 to 10 in good health and CMV-seronegative.

The chain couples TRBV5-6 to TRBJ2-7, with D perhaps matching TRBD2 (6 bases). The germline gives CDR1 SGHDT, CDR2 YYEEEE. CDR3 length equals 16 residues. V was shortened by 4 bases and J by 4 bases, with 21 bases between the two germline ends. The CDR3 loop reads CASSPVESGSPYEQYF. The CDR3 nucleotides read TGTGCCAGCAGCCCCGTGGAAAGCGGGTCACCTTACGAGCAGTACTTC.

The J gene is TRBJ1-6, the V gene TRBV11-2; possibly TRBD1 for D (6 bases). The CDR3 spans 15 residues. The ends were cut back, 0 bases at V and 7 bases at J, with 10 bases in the middle. Germline V lookup: CDR1 SGHAT, CDR2 FQNNGV. The chain's CDR3 is CASSLDQGLNSPLHF. The CDR3 bases are TGTGCCAGCAGCTTAGACCAGGGGTTAAATTCACCCCTCCACTTT.

The chain couples TRBV6-1 to TRBJ1-1; TRBD1 matches at 8 bases. The CDR3 runs to 13 residues. Unmatched junction bases numbered 5, after V lost 7 bases and J lost 4 bases. Germline V gene data show CDR1 as MNHNS and CDR2 as SASEGT. The CDR3 DNA reads as TGTGCCAGCACAGGGGGCACGAGCACTGAAGCTTTCTTT. This codes for CASTGGTSTEAFF.

The rearrangement joins TRBV7-8 to TRBJ2-5, with TRBD2 matching over 9 bases. In germline, CDR1 is SGHVS, CDR2 FQNEAQ. Trimming at V came to 4 bases and at J to 5 bases, leaving 5 bases not matched to a gene. This CDR3 region has 14 residues. CDR3 loop: CASSSRGGAETQYF. CDR3 DNA sequence: TGTGCCAGCAGCTCCCGCGGGGGGGCGGAGACCCAGTACTTC.

The chain is built from TRBV5-6 and TRBJ2-7; no reliable D call. Germline values: CDR1 SGHDT, CDR2 YYEEEE. V shed 4 bases and J shed 7 bases, with 24 bases lying between them. The CDR3 sequence is 16 residues long. The CDR3 nucleotides are TGTGCCAGCAGCAGACCCGTGGCAGCGCCCTATAGAGAGCAGTACTTC. Translating gives CASSRPVAAPYREQYF. Full variable domain (rest looked up from reference TRBV5-6 and TRBJ2-7): DAGVTQSPTHLIKTRGQQVTLRCSPKSGHDTVSWYQQALGQGPQFIFQYYEEEERQRGNFPDRFSGHQFPNYSSELNVNALLLGDSALYLCASSRPVAAPYREQYFGPGTRLTVT.

This clone was recorded once. The chain couples TRBV27 to TRBJ1-6; D unresolved. The CDR3 runs 14 residues. CDR1 and CDR2 (germline): MNHEY, SMNVEV (reference sequence). The germline V and J ends were trimmed by 7 bases and 9 bases, with 16 bases remaining between them. The CDR3 DNA sequence: TGTGCCAGCACTCTGGGCCCGAAGAGTTCACCCCTCCACTTT. This translates into CASTLGPKSSPLHF.

The chain recombines TRBV2 with TRBJ2-7, with a tentative D call TRBD2 (6 bases). CDR3 length equals 15 residues. Trimming took 3 bases from V and 4 from J, leaving 16 bases between them. CDR1 and CDR2 from the germline V gene are SNHLY and FYNNEI. The CDR3 region is CASSESVRAGYEQYF. CDR3 nucleotides: TGTGCCAGCAGTGAGTCGGTCAGGGCGGGGTACGAGCAGTACTTC.

The CDR3 loop reads CASSVGYRGGETQYF. The CDR3 DNA follows: TGTGCCAGCAGCGTAGGTTACCGGGGGGGGGAGACCCAGTACTTC. J is TRBJ2-5 and V is TRBV9; 8 bases align to TRBD2. Germline V gene lookup returns CDR1 SGDLS and CDR2 YYNGEE. Trimming at V came to 0 bases and at J to 5 bases, leaving 6 bases not matched to a gene. The CDR3 has 15 amino acids.

This chain links TRBV19 with TRBJ1-1; no definite D call. Per germline, CDR1 LNHDA and CDR2 SQIVND (reference sequence). Between the trimmed V and J ends, which lost 1 base and 9 bases, there was a span of 6 bases. The CDR3 loop spans 11 amino acids. CDR3 sequence (DNA): TGTGCCAGTAGTATAGGGGCCCAAGCTTTCTTT. Residues: CASSIGAQAFF.

The V gene is TRBV18, the J gene TRBJ1-1; 9 nucleotides match TRBD1. Looked up from germline, CDR1 is KGHSH and CDR2 is LQKENI. There are 13 residues in the CDR3. The junction had 2 bases not matched to a gene; V was cut back by 5 bases and J by 4 bases. For the CDR3, the DNA is TGTGCCAGCTCAGGGGACAGGGCCACTGAAGCTTTCTTT. It is translated as CASSGDRATEAFF.

This clone was seen only once. The J gene is TRBJ1-4, the V gene TRBV9; the D gene is possibly TRBD1 (5 bases). This CDR3 comprises 15 residues. Germline values: CDR1 SGDLS, CDR2 YYNGEE. Trimming removed 3 bases from V and 3 bases from J, with 12 bases in between. The CDR3 is CASSGSWGANEKLFF. As DNA, the CDR3 is TGTGCCAGCAGCGGGTCTTGGGGGGCTAATGAAAAACTGTTTTTT.

The rearrangement uses TRBV7-2 and TRBJ1-1, with D perhaps TRBD1 (5 bases). CDR1 and CDR2 (germline): SGHTA, FQGNSA. V lost 2 bases and J lost 7, with 8 bases in between. The CDR3 covers 12 residues. The CDR3 sequence is CASSLSTVEAFF. In DNA form, the CDR3 reads TGTGCCAGCAGCTTATCGACAGTTGAAGCTTTCTTT.

The genes are TRBV19 and TRBJ1-1; possible D gene TRBD1, 6 bases. V lost 5 bases and J lost 9, with 13 bases in between. The CDR3 runs 12 residues. The germline V gene has CDR1 LNHDA and CDR2 SQIVND (reference sequence). CDR3 sequence: CASSQQGYQAFF. CDR3 in DNA: TGTGCCAGTAGTCAACAGGGATATCAAGCTTTCTTT.

This clone showed up just once. The chain couples TRBV11-2 to TRBJ2-3; D is unresolved. The length of the CDR3 is 11 residues. Trimming left V 3 bases short and J 6 bases short, with 4 bases between. CDR1 is SGHAT and CDR2 is FQNNGV in the germline V gene. The CDR3 nucleotides are TGTGCCAGCAGCTTCCGTGATACGCAGTATTTT. It specifies CASSFRDTQYF. Together with reference TRBV11-2 and TRBJ2-3, the CDR3 gives the full variable domain: EAGVAQSPRYKIIEKRQSVAFWCNPISGHATLYWYQQILGQGPKLLIQFQNNGVVDDSQLPKDRFSAERLKGVDSTLKIQPAKLEDSAVYLCASSFRDTQYFGPGTRLTVL.

The rearrangement links TRBV5-8 to TRBJ1-1, with TRBD1 identical over 10 bases. Looked up from germline, CDR1 is SGHTS and CDR2 is YDEGEE. The V gene end was trimmed by 4 bases and the J gene end by 4 bases; junction bases not matched to a gene: 7. This CDR3 is 15 amino acids long. The CDR3 reads CASSTDRGLITEAFF. In DNA, the CDR3 is TGTGCCAGCAGCACTGACAGGGGGCTGATCACTGAAGCTTTCTTT.

This chain links TRBV28 with TRBJ1-3, with 7 bases matching TRBD1. The trim removed 4 bases at V and 4 bases at J, leaving 4 bases unmatched. Germline-derived CDR1 and CDR2 are MDHEN and SYDVKM. CDR3 length: 14 residues. The DNA for the CDR3 is TGTGCCAGCAGTTCAGGGGGATCCGGAAACACCATATATTTT. Translation gives CASSSGGSGNTIYF.

The chain links TRBV6-5 to TRBJ1-1; D not certain. Germline V gene lookup returns CDR1 MNHEY and CDR2 SVGAGI. Trimming cost V 9 bases and J 0 bases, with 14 bases left between them. CDR3 length: 14 amino acids. CDR3 DNA sequence: TGTGCCAGTGCCCTGGCGGGGATGAACACTGAAGCTTTCTTT. This gives the protein CASALAGMNTEAFF.

This clone has only one observation. V is TRBV7-9 and J is TRBJ2-7, with D unclear. Germline-derived CDR1 and CDR2 are SEHNR and FQNEAQ (reference sequence). V was shortened by 5 bases and J by 3 bases, with 11 bases between the two germline ends. CDR3 length equals 13 residues. CDR3 sequence: CASSAEPYYEQYF. The CDR3 DNA reads TGTGCCAGCAGCGCGGAGCCTTACTACGAGCAGTACTTC.

This chain connects TRBV5-1 to TRBJ1-3, with D possibly matching TRBD1 (5 bases). The germline V gene has CDR1 SGHRS and CDR2 YFSETQ. The CDR3 sequence is 14 residues long. The ends were cut back, 4 bases at V and 0 bases at J, with 8 bases in the middle. DNA of the CDR3: TGCGCCAGCAGCACGGACACCTCTGGAAACACCATATATTTT. It codes for CASSTDTSGNTIYF.

The rearrangement uses TRBV4-1 and TRBJ2-7, with D tentatively TRBD2 (6 bases). Trimming shortened V by 1 base and J by 3 bases, and 16 bases separated the two germline ends. The CDR3 loop spans 16 amino acids. CDR1 and CDR2 from the germline V gene are MGHRA and YSYEKL. CDR3 loop: CASSQGFGTPHYEQYF. For the CDR3, the DNA is TGCGCCAGCAGCCAAGGTTTCGGGACTCCACACTACGAGCAGTACTTC.

The V gene is TRBV25-1, the J gene TRBJ1-1; D is possibly TRBD1 (5 bases). V was clipped by 2 bases and J by 7 bases, with 8 bases between them. The CDR3 consists of 12 residues. Germline assignment: CDR1 MGHDK and CDR2 SYGVNS. CDR3: CASSEQGSEAFF. DNA for the CDR3: TGTGCCAGCAGTGAACAGGGTAGTGAAGCTTTCTTT.

This sequence joins TRBV4-3 and TRBJ2-1, with 7 bases that match TRBD2. With V trimmed by 4 bases and J by 7 bases, 13 bases remained unmatched. The CDR3 is 16 amino acids. Per germline, CDR1 LGHNA and CDR2 YSLEER. CDR3 DNA: TGCGCCAGCAGCCGGACGCGGGGGAGTTTTAATAATGAGCAGTTCTTC. The encoded protein is CASSRTRGSFNNEQFF.

There are a few counts of this clone. The chain joins TRBV5-4 to TRBJ2-7; 11 bases line up with TRBD2. The CDR3 contains 17 residues. From germline, CDR1 is SGHNT and CDR2 YYREEE (reference sequence). V shed 0 bases and J 6 bases; nucleotides not matched to a gene: 11. CDR3 DNA sequence: TGTGCCAGCAGCTTGGAACTAGCGGGGGCTCTCTCGTCCGAGCAGTACTTC. This gives the protein CASSLELAGALSSEQYF. The whole variable domain, remainder taken from reference TRBV5-4 and TRBJ2-7, is ETGVTQSPTHLIKTRGQQVTLRCSSQSGHNTVSWYQQALGQGPQFIFQYYREEENGRGNFPPRFSGLQFPNYSSELNVNALELDDSALYLCASSLELAGALSSEQYFGPGTRLTVT.

The chain combines TRBV11-2 with TRBJ2-5, with D possibly matching TRBD1 (6 bases). The germline V gene encodes CDR1 SGHAT and CDR2 FQNNGV. This CDR3 has 15 residues. V dropped 5 bases and J dropped 3 bases, with 16 bases sitting between them. In DNA form, the CDR3 reads TGTGCCAGCAGCCGCCCCGGACAGAAAGAAGAGACCCAGTACTTC. Translation: CASSRPGQKEETQYF.

In regard to this clone: Other DNA sequences in this specimen translate into the identical CDR3. The V call is TRBV7-9, the J call TRBJ1-1, with D possibly TRBD1 on 5 matching bases. CDR3 length equals 14 residues. V lost 1 base and J 1 base, leaving 7 bases between the germline ends. Germline lookup yields CDR1 SEHNR and CDR2 FQNEAQ (reference sequence). The CDR3 DNA is TGTGCCAGCAGCTTAGGAACAGGGAACACTGAAGCTTTCTTT. Translation: CASSLGTGNTEAFF.

This chain joins TRBV19 and TRBJ1-1; 8 bases are a match to TRBD1. Per germline, CDR1 LNHDA and CDR2 SQIVND (reference sequence). The CDR3 consists of 15 residues. The V and J ends lost 5 bases and 1 base, in that order; junction bases with no gene match: 6. This CDR3 is CASSPEQGGNTEAFF. Written as DNA, the CDR3 is TGTGCCAGTAGTCCAGAACAGGGGGGGAACACTGAAGCTTTCTTT.

The chain is built from TRBV18 and TRBJ1-1; 9 bases match TRBD1. The CDR3 length is 16 residues. V dropped 4 bases and J dropped 1; count of bases not matched to a gene: 7. Germline CDR1 is KGHSH and CDR2 is LQKENI. The CDR3 coding sequence is TGTGCCAGCTCACTCCACAGGGGGCGAGAGAACACTGAAGCTTTCTTT. Its translation: CASSLHRGRENTEAFF.